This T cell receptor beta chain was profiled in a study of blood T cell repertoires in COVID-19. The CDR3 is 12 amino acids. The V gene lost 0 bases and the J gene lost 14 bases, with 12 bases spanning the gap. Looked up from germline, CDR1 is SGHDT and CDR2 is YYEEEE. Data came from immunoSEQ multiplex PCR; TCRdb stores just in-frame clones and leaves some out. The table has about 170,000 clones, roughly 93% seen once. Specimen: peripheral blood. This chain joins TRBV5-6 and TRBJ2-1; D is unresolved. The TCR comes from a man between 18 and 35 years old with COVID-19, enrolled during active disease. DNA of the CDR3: TGTGCCAGCAGCTTGGGAACCCCTCGGGAGTTCTTC. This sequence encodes CASSLGTPREFF.